Sequencing of this T cell receptor beta chain was carried out in a study of blood T cells in healthy people across ages (dated by TCRdb to 2015 to 2017). Background for the entire study: In model experiments, template switching captured about one uniquely barcoded TCR beta cDNA molecule for every two T cells. Four age groups were formed from the donors: young (average roughly 15 years), middle-aged (just under 40), aged (approximately 60) and long-lived (less than 85). Two additional independent replicas of 1 million unique cDNA reads from the same blood draw were analyzed for two donors (one aged 18 to 29 and one aged 80 or older). To avoid experimental bias, donors of different ages were spread randomly across the sequencing lanes. Using deep sequencing normalized with unique cDNA molecular identifiers, the study measured how TCR beta repertoire diversity changes with age.

Library method: 5' RACE. This sample was sequenced with an Illumina HiSeq 2500. A second PCR of about 7 to 12 cycles was run with a J-beta primer mix and a sample-barcoded 5' primer. A unique molecular identifier was introduced onto each TCR beta cDNA molecule by a template-switch 5' adaptor carrying 12 random nucleotides. Each sample yielded at least 2.5 million CDR3-containing paired-end reads. First-strand cDNA was synthesized from all RNA with the Mint cDNA synthesis kit, primed by a TRBC-specific oligonucleotide. Following uracil-DNA glycosylase treatment, all cDNA underwent a first 18-cycle PCR with the universal primers M1SS and BC2_uni_R. On the authors' methods: Each sample was normalized by randomly selecting 1 million high-quality reads, each carrying a distinct molecular identifier. Instead of being binned into consensus sequences, reads that shared molecular identifiers were thrown out. MiTCR, set to a Q25 quality threshold and the strictest error-elimination algorithm, was used for CDR3 identification, clonotype clustering and error correction. A nonparametric unseen species model with Euler transformation was used to estimate lower-bound total TCR beta diversity. TCRdb handled the public reads itself, with Q25 trimming in fastp and clone calling in MiXCR, and kept productive beta chains. Rows are unified per CDR3 protein, each entry keeping the most common DNA and genes. The V and J calls were determined by TCRdb, not by the authors. The sample data list 1.5 million to 2 million distinct CDR3 sequences, and 28% of these were observed just once. The ten largest account for 7% to 9% of the sample.

General conclusions and limits of the study: Because profiling used bulk unsorted PBMCs, naive and antigen-experienced compartments could not be compared conclusively. Estimates of total diversity from one million sequenced T cells were regarded as lower bounds and underestimates. The percentage of naive T cells measured by flow cytometry correlated strongly with observed TCR beta diversity. Donor CMV infection status was unknown, potentially confounding age-related changes in expanded clonotypes. Compared with the aged group, the long-lived group had more naive CD4+ T cells, fewer expanded clones and increased TCR diversity, suggesting age selection. As age increased, observed TCR beta diversity per million T cells dropped in a roughly linear way, and a significant reduction was already evident by age 40.

With regard to this clonotype: What this receptor recognizes is not known. No quality values exist for individual bases; no much larger clone is one base distant.

Compared with germline, V lacks 0 bases and J lacks 11 bases; bases without a gene match: 13. The CDR3, from cysteine to phenylalanine, totals 16 residues. The read is trimmed to its CDR3 DNA, 48 bases read in frame from base 1. Looking up the germline V gene yields CDR1 SGHTA and CDR2 FQGTGA. The donors were a few dozen Caucasian individuals from Russia, aged roughly 6 to 100 years, who were systemically healthy. Each donor gave roughly 11 milliliters of peripheral blood, drawn into EDTA-treated Vacutainer tubes. PBMCs were isolated by Ficoll-Paque density-gradient centrifugation, with at least 7 million obtained per sample. Total RNA was extracted from PBMCs with Trizol reagent, with at least 6 micrograms obtained per sample. For every donor, flow cytometry on a PBMC aliquot measured the percentage of naive CD45RAhigh/CD27high T cells.

The sequencing sample was made of blood. The sequence was obtained from a woman younger than 45 in good health. The chain is assembled from TRBV7-3 and TRBJ2-5; 9 bases in between match TRBD2. The DNA sequence is TGTGCCAGCAGCTTAACCGTAGCGGGGGTCTACAATGAGCAGTACTTC. This codes for CASSLTVAGVYNEQYF.